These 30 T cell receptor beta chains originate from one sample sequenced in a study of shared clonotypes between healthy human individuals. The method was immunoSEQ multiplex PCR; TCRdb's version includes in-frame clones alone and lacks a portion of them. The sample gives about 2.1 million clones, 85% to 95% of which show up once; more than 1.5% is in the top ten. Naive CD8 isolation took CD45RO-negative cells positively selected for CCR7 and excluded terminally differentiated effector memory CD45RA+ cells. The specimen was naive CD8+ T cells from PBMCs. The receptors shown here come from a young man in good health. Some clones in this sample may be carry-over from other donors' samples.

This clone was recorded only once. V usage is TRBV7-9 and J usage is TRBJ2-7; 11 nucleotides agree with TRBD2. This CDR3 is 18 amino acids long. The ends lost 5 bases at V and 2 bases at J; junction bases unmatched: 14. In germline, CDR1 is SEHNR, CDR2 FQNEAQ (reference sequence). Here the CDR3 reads CASSPQEGELAGAYEQYF. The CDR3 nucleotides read TGTGCCAGCAGCCCCCAGGAGGGGGAACTAGCGGGAGCCTACGAGCAGTACTTC.

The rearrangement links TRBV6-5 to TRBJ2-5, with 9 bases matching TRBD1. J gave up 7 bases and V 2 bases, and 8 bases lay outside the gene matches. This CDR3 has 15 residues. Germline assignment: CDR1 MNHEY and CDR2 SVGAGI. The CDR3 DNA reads TGTGCCAGCAGTTACACCGGACAGGGGATGGGGACCCAGTACTTC. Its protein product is CASSYTGQGMGTQYF.

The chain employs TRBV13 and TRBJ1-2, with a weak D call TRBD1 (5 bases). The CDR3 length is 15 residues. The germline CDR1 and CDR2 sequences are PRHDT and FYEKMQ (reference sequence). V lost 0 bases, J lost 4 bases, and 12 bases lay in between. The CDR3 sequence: CASSLGLRQFYGYTF. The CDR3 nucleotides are TGTGCCAGCAGCTTAGGCCTTCGACAGTTCTATGGCTACACCTTC.

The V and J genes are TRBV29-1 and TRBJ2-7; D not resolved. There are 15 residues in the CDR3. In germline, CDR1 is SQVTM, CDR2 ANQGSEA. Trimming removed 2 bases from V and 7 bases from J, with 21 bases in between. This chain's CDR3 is CSVESLDGPSEEQYF. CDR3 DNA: TGCAGCGTTGAAAGCCTGGACGGCCCTTCTGAGGAGCAGTACTTC.

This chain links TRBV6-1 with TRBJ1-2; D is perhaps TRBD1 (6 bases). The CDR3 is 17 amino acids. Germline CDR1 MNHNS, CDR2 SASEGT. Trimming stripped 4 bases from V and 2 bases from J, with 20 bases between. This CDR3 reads CASSASDRHHTNYGYTF. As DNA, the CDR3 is TGTGCCAGCAGTGCAAGTGACAGGCACCACACCAACTATGGCTACACCTTC.

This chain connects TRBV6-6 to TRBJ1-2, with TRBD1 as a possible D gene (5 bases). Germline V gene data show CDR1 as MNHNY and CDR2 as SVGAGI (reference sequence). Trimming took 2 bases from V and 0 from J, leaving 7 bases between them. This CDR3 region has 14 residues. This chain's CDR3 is CASSYVTANYGYTF. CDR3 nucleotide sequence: TGTGCCAGCAGTTACGTGACAGCTAACTATGGCTACACCTTC.

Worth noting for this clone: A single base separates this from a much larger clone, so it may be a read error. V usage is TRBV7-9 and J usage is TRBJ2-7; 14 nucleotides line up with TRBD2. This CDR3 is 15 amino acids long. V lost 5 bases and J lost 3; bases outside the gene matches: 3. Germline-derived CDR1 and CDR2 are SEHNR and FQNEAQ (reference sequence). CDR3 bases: TGTGCCAGCAGCCAAGGGACTAGCGGGAGCTACGAGCAGTACTTC. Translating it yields CASSQGTSGSYEQYF.

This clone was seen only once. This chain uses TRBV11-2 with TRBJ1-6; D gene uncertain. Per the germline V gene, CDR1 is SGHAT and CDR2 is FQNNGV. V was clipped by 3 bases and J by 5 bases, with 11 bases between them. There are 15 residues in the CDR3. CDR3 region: CASSFNPGNNSPLHF. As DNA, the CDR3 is TGTGCCAGCAGCTTTAATCCAGGAAATAATTCACCCCTCCACTTT.

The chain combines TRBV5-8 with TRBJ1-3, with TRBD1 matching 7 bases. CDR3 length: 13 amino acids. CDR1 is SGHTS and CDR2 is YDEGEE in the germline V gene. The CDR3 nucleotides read TGTGGGACAGGCTACAACTCTGGAAACACCATATATTTT. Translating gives CGTGYNSGNTIYF.

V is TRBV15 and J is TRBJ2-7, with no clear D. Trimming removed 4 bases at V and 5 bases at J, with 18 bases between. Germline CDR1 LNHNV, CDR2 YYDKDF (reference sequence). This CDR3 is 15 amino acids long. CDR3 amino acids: CATSNRQLPRDEQYF. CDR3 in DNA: TGTGCCACCAGCAATAGGCAGCTTCCCCGGGACGAGCAGTACTTC.

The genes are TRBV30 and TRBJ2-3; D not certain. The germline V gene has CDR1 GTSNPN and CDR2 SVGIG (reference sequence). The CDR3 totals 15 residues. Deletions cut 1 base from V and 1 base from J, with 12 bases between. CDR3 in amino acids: CAWSGHTTGTDTQYF. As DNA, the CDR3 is TGTGCCTGGAGTGGTCATACTACAGGCACAGATACGCAGTATTTT. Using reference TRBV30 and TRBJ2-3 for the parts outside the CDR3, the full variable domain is SQTIHQWPATLVQPVGSPLSLECTVEGTSNPNLYWYRQAAGRGLQLLFYSVGIGQISSEVPQNLSASRPQDRQFILSSKKLLLSDSGFYLCAWSGHTTGTDTQYFGPGTRLTVL.

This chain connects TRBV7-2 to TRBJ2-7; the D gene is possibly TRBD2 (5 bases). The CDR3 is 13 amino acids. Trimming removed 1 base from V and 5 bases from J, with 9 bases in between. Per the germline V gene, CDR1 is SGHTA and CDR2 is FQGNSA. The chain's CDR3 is CASSLGGPDEQYF. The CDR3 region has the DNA TGTGCCAGCAGCTTAGGCGGGCCGGACGAGCAGTACTTC.

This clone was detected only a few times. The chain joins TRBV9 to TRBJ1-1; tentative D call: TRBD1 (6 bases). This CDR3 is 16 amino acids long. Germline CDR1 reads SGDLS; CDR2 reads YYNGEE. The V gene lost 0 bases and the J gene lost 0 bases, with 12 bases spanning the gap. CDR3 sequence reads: CASSVAGVTVNTEAFF. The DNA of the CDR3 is TGTGCCAGCAGCGTAGCAGGGGTTACGGTGAACACTGAAGCTTTCTTT.

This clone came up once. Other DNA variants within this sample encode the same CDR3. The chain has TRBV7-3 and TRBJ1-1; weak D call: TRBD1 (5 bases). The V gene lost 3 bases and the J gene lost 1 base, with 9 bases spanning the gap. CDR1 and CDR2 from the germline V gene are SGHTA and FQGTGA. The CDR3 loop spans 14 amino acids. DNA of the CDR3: TGTGCCAGCAGCTTTGGCGGGGGGAACACTGAAGCTTTCTTT. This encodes CASSFGGGNTEAFF.

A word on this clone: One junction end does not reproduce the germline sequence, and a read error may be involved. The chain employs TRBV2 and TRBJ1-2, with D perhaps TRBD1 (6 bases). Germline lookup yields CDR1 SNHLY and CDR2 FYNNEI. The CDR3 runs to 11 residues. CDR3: CASRDSPKTVF. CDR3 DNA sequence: TGTGCCAGCAGGGACAGCCCCAAGACCGTCTTC.

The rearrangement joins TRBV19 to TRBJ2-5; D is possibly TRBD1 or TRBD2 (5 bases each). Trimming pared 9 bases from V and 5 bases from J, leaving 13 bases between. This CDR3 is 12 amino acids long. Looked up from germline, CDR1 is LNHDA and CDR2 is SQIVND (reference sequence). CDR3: CASGTALETQYF. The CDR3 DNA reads TGTGCCAGCGGGACGGCCCTGGAGACCCAGTACTTC.

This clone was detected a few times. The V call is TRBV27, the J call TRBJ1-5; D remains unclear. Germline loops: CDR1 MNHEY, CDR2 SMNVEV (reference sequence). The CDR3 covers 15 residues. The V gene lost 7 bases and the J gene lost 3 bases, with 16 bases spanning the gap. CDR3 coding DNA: TGTGCCAGCACTCCCGTCGGCGGCCTCAATCAGCCCCAGCATTTT. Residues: CASTPVGGLNQPQHF.

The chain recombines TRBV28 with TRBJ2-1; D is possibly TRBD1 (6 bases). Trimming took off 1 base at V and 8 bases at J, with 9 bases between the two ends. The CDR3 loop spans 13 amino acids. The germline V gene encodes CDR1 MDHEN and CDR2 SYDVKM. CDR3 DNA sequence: TGTGCCAGCAGTTTATTCGAGGGGGATGAGCAGTTCTTC. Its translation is CASSLFEGDEQFF.

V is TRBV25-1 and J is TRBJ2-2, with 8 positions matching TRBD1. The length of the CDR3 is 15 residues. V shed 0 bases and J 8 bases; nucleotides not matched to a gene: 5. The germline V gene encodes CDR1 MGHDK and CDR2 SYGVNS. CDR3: CASSEYGTGPGELFF. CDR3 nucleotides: TGTGCCAGCAGTGAATATGGGACAGGTCCAGGGGAGCTGTTTTTT. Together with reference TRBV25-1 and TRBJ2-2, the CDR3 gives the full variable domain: EADIYQTPRYLVIGTGKKITLECSQTMGHDKMYWYQQDPGMELHLIHYSYGVNSTEKGDLSSESTVSRIRTEHFPLTLESARPSHTSQYLCASSEYGTGPGELFFGEGSRLTVL.

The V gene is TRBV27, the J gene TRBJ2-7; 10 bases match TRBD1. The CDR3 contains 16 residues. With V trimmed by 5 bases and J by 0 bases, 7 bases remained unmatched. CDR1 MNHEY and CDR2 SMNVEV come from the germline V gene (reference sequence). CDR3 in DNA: TGTGCCAGCAGTCCGCGACAGGGGGCTTTCTCCTACGAGCAGTACTTC. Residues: CASSPRQGAFSYEQYF.

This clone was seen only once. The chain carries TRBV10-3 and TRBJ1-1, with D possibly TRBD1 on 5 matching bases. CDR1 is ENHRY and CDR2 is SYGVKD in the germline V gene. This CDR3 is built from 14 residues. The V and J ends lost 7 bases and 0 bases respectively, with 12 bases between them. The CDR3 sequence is CAIKGEGMNTEAFF. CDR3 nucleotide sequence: TGTGCCATCAAGGGTGAGGGGATGAACACTGAAGCTTTCTTT.

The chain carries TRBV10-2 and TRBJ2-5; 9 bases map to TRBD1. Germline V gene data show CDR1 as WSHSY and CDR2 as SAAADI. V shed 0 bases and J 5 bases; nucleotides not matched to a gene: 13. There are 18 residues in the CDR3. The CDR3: CASSESQPGQGIEETQYF. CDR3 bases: TGCGCCAGCAGTGAGTCTCAACCAGGACAGGGGATTGAGGAGACCCAGTACTTC.

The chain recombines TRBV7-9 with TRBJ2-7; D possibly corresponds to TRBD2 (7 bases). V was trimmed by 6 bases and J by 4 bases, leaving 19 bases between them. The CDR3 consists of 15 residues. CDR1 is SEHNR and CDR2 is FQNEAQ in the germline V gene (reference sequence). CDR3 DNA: TGTGCCAGCAGACAGACGGGGGGCGGAAAGTACGAGCAGTACTTC. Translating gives CASRQTGGGKYEQYF.

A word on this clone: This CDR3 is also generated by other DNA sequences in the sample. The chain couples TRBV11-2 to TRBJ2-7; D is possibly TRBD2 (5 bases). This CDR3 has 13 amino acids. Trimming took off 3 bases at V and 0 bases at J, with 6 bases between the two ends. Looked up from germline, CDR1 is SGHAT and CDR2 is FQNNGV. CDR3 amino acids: CASSFGISYEQYF. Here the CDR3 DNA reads TGTGCCAGCAGCTTCGGGATCTCCTACGAGCAGTACTTC.

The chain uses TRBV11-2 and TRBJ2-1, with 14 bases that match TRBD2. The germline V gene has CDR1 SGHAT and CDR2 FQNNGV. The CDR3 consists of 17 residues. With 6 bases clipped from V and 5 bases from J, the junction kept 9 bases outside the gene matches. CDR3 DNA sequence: TGTGCCAGCAGATCGGGACTAGCGGGAGAAGAAAACAATGAGCAGTTCTTC. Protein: CASRSGLAGEENNEQFF.

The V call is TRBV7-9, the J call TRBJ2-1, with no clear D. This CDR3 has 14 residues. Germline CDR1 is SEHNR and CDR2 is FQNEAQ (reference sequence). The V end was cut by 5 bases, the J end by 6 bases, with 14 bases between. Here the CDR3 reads CASSTDFTTNEQFF. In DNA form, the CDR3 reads TGTGCCAGCAGCACCGATTTTACGACCAATGAGCAGTTCTTC.

The DNA of the CDR3 is TGTGCCAGCAGTTTCGACACTAGCGGGAGCTACGAGCAGTACTTC. Translation: CASSFDTSGSYEQYF. The chain couples TRBV28 to TRBJ2-7, with 11 bases lining up with TRBD2. Germline V gene sequence: CDR1 MDHEN, CDR2 SYDVKM. V was clipped by 3 bases and J by 3 bases; unmatched bases: 4. The CDR3 extends over 15 amino acids.

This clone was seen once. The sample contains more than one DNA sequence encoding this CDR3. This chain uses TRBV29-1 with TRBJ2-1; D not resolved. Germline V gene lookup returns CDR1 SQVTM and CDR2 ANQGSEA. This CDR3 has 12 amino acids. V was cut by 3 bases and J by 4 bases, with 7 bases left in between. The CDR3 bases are TGCAGCGTTGACGAGAGATACAATGAGCAGTTCTTC. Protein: CSVDERYNEQFF.

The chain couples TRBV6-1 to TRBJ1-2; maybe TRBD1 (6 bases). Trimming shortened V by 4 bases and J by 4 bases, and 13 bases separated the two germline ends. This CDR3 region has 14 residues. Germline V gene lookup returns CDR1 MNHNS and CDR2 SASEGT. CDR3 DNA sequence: TGTGCCAGCAGTGGACCGGGACACGGCTATGGCTACACCTTC. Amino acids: CASSGPGHGYGYTF.

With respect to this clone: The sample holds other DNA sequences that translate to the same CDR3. The CDR3, as DNA: TGTGCCAGCAGCCCACCCCTAAACTATGGCTACACCTTC. Translated, it gives CASSPPLNYGYTF. The chain recombines TRBV7-9 with TRBJ1-2, with D unresolved. Per germline, CDR1 SEHNR and CDR2 FQNEAQ (reference sequence). CDR3 length: 13 amino acids. V lost 5 bases and J lost 2, with 9 bases in between.